One sample yielded the 10 T cell receptor beta chains listed below, sequenced in a study of tumor-infiltrating lymphocytes in primary liver carcinoma. The tissue used was unsorted bulk material of about 19-33 mg. RNA and DNA were co-extracted from it with the AllPrep DNA/RNA mini kit. A primer in the constant region served to generate TCR beta cDNA from roughly 520 ng of total RNA. Each TCR beta library was derived from three nested multiplex PCR rounds that employed slightly modified ARM-PCR. PCR rounds one and two used TRBV1-TRBV30 forward primers with a C-beta reverse primer for 10 cycles each. Via MiXCR, TCRdb re-called the multiplex PCR reads, giving one row per CDR3 protein. The table includes 100,000 to 150,000 distinct CDR3 sequences, 64% detected once. Sequencing used liver tumor tissue from sampling region 3. Subset described: tumor region T3, left-lateral pole. The receptors originated from a woman aged 60-75 years with primary liver carcinoma and hepatitis B virus infection.

The sample holds many counts of this clonotype. V gene TRBV12-3 or TRBV12-4 combines with J gene TRBJ1-5; maybe TRBD1 (6 bases). V was cut by 7 bases and J by 3 bases, with 16 bases left in between. The CDR3 has 15 amino acids. The CDR3 bases are TGTGCCAGCAAAAAACAGGGAGCCGTCAATCAGCCCCAGCATTTT. As protein: CASKKQGAVNQPQHF.

This clonotype is deemed medium-sized. The gene calls are TRBV11-2 and TRBJ2-3, with D maybe TRBD2 (5 bases). V lost 1 base and J lost 2, with 13 bases in between. The length of the CDR3 is 16 residues. Germline V gene lookup returns CDR1 SGHAT and CDR2 FQNNGV. This chain's CDR3 is CASSLGSGYDTDTQYF. The DNA of the CDR3 is TGTGCCAGCAGCTTAGGATCGGGATATGACACAGATACGCAGTATTTT.

Turning to this clonotype: Since a much larger clone is just one base distant, this may be a read error. The chain recombines TRBV13 with TRBJ1-1; 8 bases agree with TRBD1. Trimming removed 5 bases from V and 1 base from J; junction bases left unmatched: 15. This CDR3 comprises 18 residues. Germline CDR1 reads PRHDT; CDR2 reads FYEKMQ (reference sequence). The CDR3 DNA follows: TGTGCCAGCAGCCGCCGTCATCCAGGGGGCGCGAGGAACACTGAAGCTTTCTTT. Translation gives CASSRRHPGGARNTEAFF.

Comments on this clonotype: With a much larger clone just one base away, this may be a read error. This sequence joins TRBV14 and TRBJ2-7, with 10 bases lining up with TRBD2. From germline, CDR1 is SGHDN and CDR2 FVKESK. The CDR3 has 14 amino acids. This chain's CDR3 is CACSLTSGTYEQYF. The CDR3 DNA follows: TGTGCCTGCAGCCTTACTAGCGGGACCTACGAGCAGTACTTC.

The rearrangement joins TRBV11-2 to TRBJ2-3; 9 bases are shared with TRBD1. The CDR3 consists of 16 residues. J lost 7 bases, V lost 4 bases, and 12 bases had no gene match. Germline V gene sequence: CDR1 SGHAT, CDR2 FQNNGV. This CDR3 reads CASSSDTGQGTYTQYF. As DNA, the CDR3 is TGTGCCAGCAGCTCAGATACGGGACAGGGTACATATACGCAGTATTTT. Full variable domain (missing parts from reference TRBV11-2 and TRBJ2-3): EAGVAQSPRYKIIEKRQSVAFWCNPISGHATLYWYQQILGQGPKLLIQFQNNGVVDDSQLPKDRFSAERLKGVDSTLKIQPAKLEDSAVYLCASSSDTGQGTYTQYFGPGTRLTVL.

As concerns this clonotype: A read error may be the cause here, since a much bigger clone is one base away. This chain uses TRBV6-1 with TRBJ1-2; 7 positions agree with TRBD1. The length of the CDR3 is 15 residues. Germline-derived CDR1 and CDR2 are MNHNS and SASEGT. J lost 3 bases, V lost 3 bases, and 7 bases had no gene match. Written as DNA, the CDR3 is TGTGCCAGCAGTGATGGGAGGGGGCTTGACTATGGCTACACCTTC. As protein: CASSDGRGLDYGYTF.

Points on this clonotype: One end of the junction does not line up with germline, which may come from a read error. The chain links TRBV11-3 to TRBJ2-5; D might be TRBD1 or TRBD2, each matching 5 bases. CDR1 SGHNT and CDR2 YENEEA come from the germline V gene. The CDR3 extends over 13 amino acids. The CDR3 DNA reads as TGTGCCAGCAGCCCCAGGTGCGGTGGGACCCGGTACTTC. It encodes CASSPRCGGTRYF.

This sequence joins TRBV11-2 and TRBJ2-1, with D perhaps TRBD2 (6 bases). V was shortened by 6 bases and J by 11 bases, with 20 bases between the two germline ends. Germline CDR1 and CDR2: SGHAT and FQNNGV. The CDR3 length is 14 residues. DNA for the CDR3: TGTGCCAGCAGTCGGGACTCGAGGTATAGACAGCAGTTCTTC. It translates to CASSRDSRYRQQFF.

The chain has TRBV11-2 and TRBJ2-3; no firm D call. Germline V gives CDR1 SGHAT, CDR2 FQNNGV. With 6 bases removed from V and 5 bases from J, the gap between germline ends came to 15 bases. The CDR3 is 14 residues long. In nucleotides, the CDR3 is TGTGCCAGCAGACTGAGCAGGAGTGGAGATACGCAGTATTTT. Amino acids: CASRLSRSGDTQYF.

This chain joins TRBV29-1 and TRBJ1-2; TRBD1 matches 8 bases. J lost 7 bases, V lost 2 bases, and 15 bases had no gene match. The CDR3 spans 16 residues. CDR1 and CDR2 (germline): SQVTM, ANQGSEA. CDR3 coding DNA: TGCAGCGTTGAATATGCCGGACAGGGTAGTGGTAGTGGCTACACCTTC. Its translation: CSVEYAGQGSGSGYTF.